This TCR beta chain emerged from a study of technical replicates of blood from several donors. Clones were sequenced by immunoSEQ multiplex PCR, and TCRdb holds only the in-frame ones, with some missing. The sample holds about 59,000 clones; 85% to 95% are singletons and the top ten take approximately 4%. Sequencing input: PBMCs. The clonotype was recovered from a human donor in good health. Some clones in this sample may be carry-over from other donors' samples.

CDR3 sequence: CASSLGTGRMGEAFF. The DNA for the CDR3 is TGTGCCAGCAGCTTGGGGACAGGGAGAATGGGTGAAGCTTTCTTT. This chain uses TRBV11-1 with TRBJ1-1; 9 nucleotides align to TRBD1. Germline V gene lookup returns CDR1 SGHAT and CDR2 FQDESV (reference sequence). The junction had 9 bases not matched to a gene; V was cut back by 3 bases and J by 7 bases. This CDR3 has 15 residues.